The clone carrying this T cell receptor beta chain appeared a few times. Its antigen is still unknown. Per the germline V gene, CDR1 is SGHAT and CDR2 is FQNNGV. V was clipped by 6 bases and J by 2 bases, with 11 bases between them. CDR3 length: 14 amino acids. This specimen comes from a study of shared clonotypes between healthy human individuals. Study observations and caveats: An effect of sequencing depth on clonotype sharing among donors was expected.

Each donor was a Caucasian adult residing in Nashville, Tennessee. Some 90 million PBMCs went into genomic DNA for unsorted samples. Original processing methods: Filtering differed, since immunoSEQ gave only junction sequences and no quality scores. Sequencing used immunoSEQ multiplex PCR; TCRdb keeps in-frame clones, though not all of them. D and trimming were read from the DNA, whereas the V and J calls and clone size are those reported in that table. The sample holds fewer than 550,000 clones, 60% to 80% seen once. The sequence was obtained from a woman in her thirties or forties in good health. Some clones in this sample may be carry-over from other donors' samples. The sample taken for sequencing was PBMCs. This chain links TRBV11-2 with TRBJ1-5; D gene unclear. The CDR3 sequence is CASSPSGGNQPQHF. For the CDR3, the DNA is TGTGCCAGCAGTCCTAGCGGGGGCAATCAGCCCCAGCATTTT.